The clone carrying this T cell receptor beta chain has a handful of counts. The record originates from a study of regulatory T cells in long-lasting Graves disease. CDR3-region Arm-PCR and iRepertoire HTBI primers produced the TCR beta libraries. MiXCR, run by TCRdb on the multiplex PCR reads, gives a single entry per CDR3 protein. The sample has some 500,000 distinct CDR3 sequences; 15% to 20% are singletons. V dropped 5 bases and J dropped 5; count of bases not matched to a gene: 8. The CDR3 consists of 15 residues. Looked up from germline, CDR1 is KGHDR and CDR2 is SFDVKD. The time point: newly diagnosed GD, antithyroid drugs for less than 3 months. PBMCs provided the RNA from which the TCR library was made. The same sample was also used in a study of T cells in Graves' hyperthyroidism and ophthalmopathy.

The material was peripheral blood mononuclear cells (PBMCs), obtained at new diagnosis, from a patient treated with antithyroid drugs. The J gene is TRBJ2-4, the V gene TRBV24-1; 7 bases fit TRBD1. The TCR was taken from a woman aged 35-65 years with Graves disease. CDR3: CATSVARGTENIQYF. CDR3 in DNA: TGTGCCACCAGTGTGGCCAGGGGGACCGAAAACATTCAGTACTTC.